Below, 26 T cell receptor beta chains from the same sample are listed, as sequenced in a study of T cells in Graves' hyperthyroidism and ophthalmopathy. Amplification of TCR beta CDR3 regions was performed using RNA transcripts as template. In the first-round RT-PCR of the TCR CDR3, the HTBI primer set was used. Using its own MiXCR run on the multiplex PCR reads, TCRdb lists one record per CDR3 protein. The data contain about 350,000 distinct CDR3 sequences, roughly 14% of them singletons. Sequenced input: blood. The receptor set was obtained from a woman in her 30s with Graves' hyperthyroidism.

Comments on this clonotype: This could be a read error, since a much larger clone is one nucleotide away. This chain uses TRBV27 with TRBJ1-5; D is possibly TRBD1 (6 bases). The germline V gene encodes CDR1 MNHEY and CDR2 SMNVEV (reference sequence). CDR3 length: 12 residues. The germline V and J ends were trimmed by 10 bases and 3 bases, with 10 bases remaining between them. The CDR3 DNA is TGTGCCATTGGACAGTACAATCAGCCCCAGCATTTT. Translating gives CAIGQYNQPQHF.

The chain has TRBV4-3 and TRBJ2-7; possible D gene TRBD2, 5 bases. The CDR3 loop spans 15 amino acids. Trimming removed 0 bases from V and 4 bases from J, with 13 bases in between. In germline, CDR1 is LGHNA, CDR2 YSLEER. Here the CDR3 reads CASSQDRGISYEQYF. CDR3 DNA sequence: TGCGCCAGCAGCCAAGATCGAGGGATTTCGTACGAGCAGTACTTC.

The chain carries TRBV5-1 and TRBJ2-1; 8 bases match TRBD2. This CDR3 has 20 residues. The germline CDR1 and CDR2 sequences are SGHRS and YFSETQ. After removal of 4 bases from V and 7 bases from J, the junction contained 25 bases not matched to a gene. The DNA of the CDR3 is TGCGCCAGCAGCCCGAGGGGAGCAGGGGCCCTTCGGGAGGGCTCTAATGAGCAGTTCTTC. Translating it yields CASSPRGAGALREGSNEQFF. The variable domain in full, with the rest retrieved from reference TRBV5-1 and TRBJ2-1, is KAGVTQTPRYLIKTRGQQVTLSCSPISGHRSVSWYQQTPGQGLQFLFEYFSETQRNKGNFPGRFSGRQFSNSRSEMNVSTLELGDSALYLCASSPRGAGALREGSNEQFFGPGTRLTVL.

This clonotype was seen many times. The chain links TRBV20-1 to TRBJ2-7, with D perhaps matching TRBD1 or TRBD2 (5 bases each). The germline V gene encodes CDR1 DFQATT and CDR2 SNEGSKA (reference sequence). With 6 bases removed from V and 7 bases from J, the gap between germline ends came to 16 bases. The CDR3 consists of 12 residues. The CDR3 bases are TGCAGTGCAGACCAGGGAGTGGGGGAGCAGTACTTC. Protein: CSADQGVGEQYF.

The chain recombines TRBV5-1 with TRBJ2-2, with no clear D. Germline V CDR1 and CDR2: SGHRS, YFSETQ. Trimming left V 4 bases short and J 6 bases short, with 16 bases between. The CDR3 spans 15 residues. The CDR3 DNA reads TGCGCCAGCAGCAATGACCACTTAAACGCCGGGGAGCTGTTTTTT. It codes for CASSNDHLNAGELFF.

This clonotype was seen a single time. The junction departs from the called germline gene at one end, perhaps through a read error. This chain links TRBV12-3 or TRBV12-4 with TRBJ2-7; D could derive from TRBD1 or TRBD2 (5 bases each). This CDR3 comprises 14 residues. CDR3 nucleotides: TGTGCCAGCAGCCTGAGGGGCGGTGCCTACGAGCAGCACTTC. Translating it yields CASSLRGGAYEQHF.

Details on this clonotype: Being one base from a much bigger clone, this may be a read error. The J gene is TRBJ2-7, the V gene TRBV7-9; D remains unclear. Germline lookup yields CDR1 SEHNR and CDR2 FQNEAQ (reference sequence). CDR3 length equals 12 residues. The CDR3, as DNA: TGTGCCAGCAGCACCACTTCCTGCGAGCAGTACTTC. Its protein is CASSTTSCEQYF. Based on the CDR3 plus reference TRBV7-9 and TRBJ2-7, the full variable domain is DTGVSQNPRHKITKRGQNVTFRCDPISEHNRLYWYRQTLGQGPEFLTYFQNEAQLEKSRLLSDRFSAERPKGSFSTLEIQRTEQGDSAMYLCASSTTSCEQYFGPGTRLTVT.

This clonotype was picked up many times. The chain employs TRBV7-3 and TRBJ2-5; tentative D call: TRBD2 (5 bases). Germline V gene data show CDR1 as SGHTA and CDR2 as FQGTGA. This CDR3 is built from 15 residues. V gave up 5 bases and J gave up 2 bases, with 15 bases separating them. The CDR3 sequence: CASSPSGSSQETQYF. CDR3 bases: TGTGCCAGCAGCCCCTCTGGGAGTAGTCAAGAGACCCAGTACTTC.

The chain combines TRBV4-1 with TRBJ2-7; 11 nucleotides align to TRBD2. CDR3 size: 17 residues. Germline V gives CDR1 MGHRA, CDR2 YSYEKL. V lost 4 bases, J lost 2 bases, and 10 bases stayed unmatched. CDR3 in amino acids: CASSPSQLLAGAYEQYF. In DNA form, the CDR3 reads TGCGCCAGCAGCCCAAGCCAACTACTAGCGGGGGCCTACGAGCAGTACTTC.

This clonotype was observed many times. The chain links TRBV28 to TRBJ2-2; D gene uncertain. V gave up 8 bases and J gave up 5 bases, with 15 bases separating them. The CDR3 runs 14 residues. The germline CDR1 and CDR2 sequences are MDHEN and SYDVKM. CDR3 in amino acids: CASHRLGPTGELFF. CDR3 bases: TGTGCCAGCCACCGCCTCGGGCCTACCGGGGAGCTGTTTTTT.

This clonotype has only a few counts. The CDR3 region is CAWTVAGGPTDTQYF. DNA of the CDR3: TGTGCCTGGACTGTAGCGGGAGGGCCGACAGATACGCAGTATTTT. The chain recombines TRBV30 with TRBJ2-3, with 11 bases that match TRBD2. CDR1 is GTSNPN and CDR2 is SVGIG in the germline V gene (reference sequence). After removal of 4 bases from V and 3 bases from J, the junction contained 6 bases not matched to a gene. The CDR3 has 15 residues.

This clonotype showed up many times. CDR3 nucleotides: TGTGCCAGCAGTCCTTCTTACTCAGATACGCAGTATTTT. The encoded protein is CASSPSYSDTQYF. V is TRBV27 and J is TRBJ2-3; D call uncertain. V lost 5 bases to trimming and J lost 4 bases, with 10 bases between them. This CDR3 region has 13 residues. Germline CDR1 reads MNHEY; CDR2 reads SMNVEV (reference sequence).

The gene calls are TRBV12-3 or TRBV12-4 and TRBJ2-3, with 9 bases lining up with TRBD1. J lost 4 bases, V lost 7 bases, and 9 bases had no gene match. CDR3 length: 15 residues. CDR3 sequence: CASIPGQGLADTQYF. The CDR3 DNA follows: TGTGCCAGCATCCCGGGACAGGGTTTGGCAGATACGCAGTATTTT.

This clonotype has just a few counts. The chain couples TRBV12-3 or TRBV12-4 to TRBJ2-4; no reliable D call. The CDR3 runs 13 residues. V lost 0 bases and J lost 6, with 6 bases in between. CDR3 sequence: CASSLASRNIQYF. DNA for the CDR3: TGTGCCAGCAGTTTAGCTAGCCGAAACATTCAGTACTTC.

This clonotype has more than one count but fewer than ten. The V gene is TRBV11-3, the J gene TRBJ2-4, with 8 bases aligning to TRBD2. The ends lost 3 bases at V and 1 base at J; junction bases unmatched: 5. The CDR3 runs 16 residues. Germline lookup yields CDR1 SGHNT and CDR2 YENEEA. The DNA of the CDR3 is TGTGCCAGCAGCTTCACCGGGGGGGGGGCCAAAAACATTCAGTACTTC. This gives the protein CASSFTGGGAKNIQYF.

This clonotype was recorded at least ten times. The chain recombines TRBV7-2 with TRBJ1-4; D uncertain. V was shortened by 5 bases and J by 5 bases, with 12 bases between the two germline ends. CDR1 and CDR2 (germline): SGHTA, FQGNSA. The CDR3 sequence is 14 residues long. The CDR3 is CASSPEWRNEKLFF. The CDR3 bases are TGTGCCAGCAGCCCCGAATGGAGGAATGAAAAACTGTTTTTT.

The sample holds many counts of this clonotype. The V gene is TRBV13, the J gene TRBJ1-1; D unclear. The V gene's germline CDR1 is PRHDT and CDR2 FYEKMQ (reference sequence). The V end was cut by 4 bases, the J end by 0 bases, with 18 bases between. The CDR3 runs to 17 residues. The CDR3 loop is CASSSGPASTMNTEAFF. The CDR3 DNA is TGTGCCAGCAGCTCTGGGCCCGCCAGCACCATGAACACTGAAGCTTTCTTT.

This clonotype was counted only a few times. CDR3 sequence: CASSLVSSGNTIYF. The CDR3 nucleotides are TGTGCCAGCAGCTTGGTGAGCTCTGGAAACACCATATATTTT. The chain uses TRBV5-5 and TRBJ1-3; no reliable D call. Germline CDR1 reads SGHKS; CDR2 reads YYEKEE (reference sequence). This CDR3 comprises 14 residues. V lost 0 bases and J 0 bases, leaving 4 bases between the germline ends.

This clonotype was observed many times. The chain has TRBV7-2 and TRBJ1-5; possible D gene TRBD1, 6 bases. Germline CDR1 SGHTA, CDR2 FQGNSA. V was clipped by 3 bases and J by 3 bases, with 9 bases between them. The CDR3 sequence is 14 residues long. The CDR3 region has the DNA TGTGCCAGCAGCTTCCAGGGGATCAATCAGCCCCAGCATTTT. This translates into CASSFQGINQPQHF.

The V call is TRBV5-6, the J call TRBJ2-1; 14 bases are a match to TRBD2. CDR1 is SGHDT and CDR2 is YYEEEE in the germline V gene. With V trimmed by 4 bases and J by 8 bases, 5 bases remained unmatched. This CDR3 is 15 amino acids long. DNA for the CDR3: TGTGCCAGCAGCGGGGGACTAGCGGGAGAGGATGAGCAGTTCTTC. Protein: CASSGGLAGEDEQFF.

This clonotype has a count of ten or more. This chain links TRBV7-2 with TRBJ1-1; D ambiguous. Deletions cut 1 base from V and 6 bases from J, with 15 bases between. Germline values: CDR1 SGHTA, CDR2 FQGNSA. The CDR3 covers 15 residues. The CDR3 sequence: CASSLEGGMGSEAFF. For the CDR3, the DNA is TGTGCCAGCAGCTTAGAGGGAGGGATGGGCTCTGAAGCTTTCTTT.

This clonotype was recorded at least ten times. This rearrangement joins TRBV28 to TRBJ2-3; tentatively, D is TRBD2 (6 bases). Per the germline V gene, CDR1 is MDHEN and CDR2 is SYDVKM. V was clipped by 6 bases and J by 6 bases, with 22 bases between them. CDR3 size: 16 residues. The CDR3 nucleotides are TGTGCCAGCAGCCCCTCCGGGACTCCCCGCGAGGATACGCAGTATTTT. It specifies CASSPSGTPREDTQYF.

This chain uses TRBV14 with TRBJ2-3, with a tentative D call TRBD1 (6 bases). The V gene's germline CDR1 is SGHDN and CDR2 FVKESK. The CDR3 loop spans 14 amino acids. Trimming removed 3 bases at V and 8 bases at J, with 15 bases between. CDR3 coding DNA: TGTGCCAGCAGCCACAACACCAGGGGTTCTACGCAGTATTTT. The encoded protein is CASSHNTRGSTQYF.

This clonotype has more than one count but fewer than ten. This chain uses TRBV19 with TRBJ2-2; tentatively, D is TRBD2 (5 bases). This CDR3 contains 15 residues. V dropped 6 bases and J dropped 1 base, with 12 bases sitting between them. Per germline, CDR1 LNHDA and CDR2 SQIVND (reference sequence). CDR3 in DNA: TGTGCCAGTAGCCGCAGCGGAGTGAACACCGGGGAGCTGTTTTTT. It codes for CASSRSGVNTGELFF.

J is TRBJ2-7 and V is TRBV6-1; TRBD1 agrees at 9 bases. Germline lookup yields CDR1 MNHNS and CDR2 SASEGT. With V trimmed by 5 bases and J by 5 bases, 13 bases remained unmatched. The CDR3 has 16 residues. CDR3 residues: CASSFLRGQGKDEQYF. In nucleotides, the CDR3 is TGTGCCAGCAGTTTCCTCCGGGGACAGGGAAAGGACGAGCAGTACTTC.

V is TRBV29-1 and J is TRBJ1-2, with D unresolved. Germline-derived CDR1 and CDR2 are SQVTM and ANQGSEA. This CDR3 is 12 amino acids long. The CDR3 nucleotides are TGCAGTGCAACGGGCCGCACCTATGGCTACACCTTC. It translates to CSATGRTYGYTF.